This T cell receptor (beta chain) appears in the sequencing data of a study of Ad26.COV2.S vaccination and SARS-CoV-2 variants. At the level of the study: Doses of Ad26.COV2.S were injected into muscle once or twice, 56 days apart. Overall study results and limits: TCR breadth and depth analyses may have underestimated total T cell responses. Spike-specific CD8+ and CD4+ T cell responses reportedly showed substantial breadth after vaccination.

About this clone itself: As yet, its antigen is unknown.

Produced via immunoSEQ multiplex PCR; TCRdb's table is partial and in-frame only. Altogether roughly 680,000 clones are present, 80% to 90% being singletons, with the ten largest covering over 1.3%. Specified treatment: some 20 received Ad26.COV2.S at low or high dose, single or two shots; roughly five received placebo; per-sample allocation not given. Each sample was drawn 63 days after the first injection (of vaccine or placebo). An Ad26 vector carrying the Wuhan-strain SARS-CoV-2 spike served as the vaccine. The CDR3 extends over 15 amino acids. Trimming stripped 6 bases from V and 0 bases from J, with 14 bases between. Looked up from germline, CDR1 is MNHEY and CDR2 is SVGAGI.

The sequence derives from a person between 18 and 65 years old who received the Ad26.COV2.S COVID-19 vaccine or a placebo. Sequenced here: peripheral blood, sampled in a trial of Ad26.COV2.S vaccine versus placebo. The V and J genes are TRBV6-5 and TRBJ1-2, with a weak D call TRBD1 (5 bases). The CDR3 here is CASSRDFGPNYGYTF. Written as DNA, the CDR3 is TGTGCCAGCAGCCGGGACTTTGGCCCTAACTATGGCTACACCTTC.